This T cell receptor beta chain was identified in a study of blood T cell repertoires in COVID-19. The CDR3 loop spans 14 amino acids. CDR1 and CDR2 from the germline V gene are SGHTA and FQGNSA. Trimming took 1 base from V and 7 from J, leaving 13 bases between them. The data were produced by immunoSEQ multiplex PCR, yet TCRdb's version contains in-frame clones alone and is incomplete. The table has roughly 330,000 clones, 89% seen once. The source is a man aged 18 to 29 who had recovered from COVID-19. The specimen sequenced was peripheral blood. The chain combines TRBV7-2 with TRBJ1-2; D is unclear. Here the CDR3 DNA reads TGTGCCAGCAGCTTAGAGCCCCGGCGGGGTGGCTACACCTTC. The encoded protein is CASSLEPRRGGYTF.